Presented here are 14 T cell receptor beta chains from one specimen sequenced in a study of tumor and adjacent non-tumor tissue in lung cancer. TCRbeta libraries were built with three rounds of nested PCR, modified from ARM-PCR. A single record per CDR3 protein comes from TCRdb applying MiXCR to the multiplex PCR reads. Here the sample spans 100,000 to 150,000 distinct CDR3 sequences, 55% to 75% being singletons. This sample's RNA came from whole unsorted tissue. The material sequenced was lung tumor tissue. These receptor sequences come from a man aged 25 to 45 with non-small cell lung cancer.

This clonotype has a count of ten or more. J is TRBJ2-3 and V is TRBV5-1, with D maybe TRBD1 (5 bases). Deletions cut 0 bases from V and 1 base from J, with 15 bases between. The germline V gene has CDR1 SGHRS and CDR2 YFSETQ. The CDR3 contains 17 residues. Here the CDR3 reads CASSLAWAPRGTDTQYF. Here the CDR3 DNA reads TGCGCCAGCAGCTTGGCCTGGGCACCCAGGGGCACAGATACGCAGTATTTT. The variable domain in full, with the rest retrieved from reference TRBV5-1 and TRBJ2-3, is KAGVTQTPRYLIKTRGQQVTLSCSPISGHRSVSWYQQTPGQGLQFLFEYFSETQRNKGNFPGRFSGRQFSNSRSEMNVSTLELGDSALYLCASSLAWAPRGTDTQYFGPGTRLTVL.

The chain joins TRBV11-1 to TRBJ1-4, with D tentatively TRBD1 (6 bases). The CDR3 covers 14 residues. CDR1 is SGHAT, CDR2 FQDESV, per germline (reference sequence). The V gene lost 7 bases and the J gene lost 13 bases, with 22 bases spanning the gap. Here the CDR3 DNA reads TGTGCCAGCAACCTGGATGTCGGGGGCGGGGGACTGTTTTTT. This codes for CASNLDVGGGGLFF. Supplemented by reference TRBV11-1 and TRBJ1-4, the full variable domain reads EAEVAQSPRYKITEKSQAVAFWCDPISGHATLYWYRQILGQGPELLVQFQDESVVDDSQLPKDRFSAERLKGVDSTLKIQPAELGDSAMYLCASNLDVGGGGLFFGSGTQLSVL.

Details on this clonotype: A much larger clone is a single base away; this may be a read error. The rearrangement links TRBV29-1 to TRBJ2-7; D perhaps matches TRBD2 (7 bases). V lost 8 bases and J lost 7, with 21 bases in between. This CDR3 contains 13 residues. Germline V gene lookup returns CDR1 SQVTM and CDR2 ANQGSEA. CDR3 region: CSFKGGAVREQYF. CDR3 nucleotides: TGCAGCTTTAAGGGGGGGGCAGTACGGGAGCAGTACTTC.

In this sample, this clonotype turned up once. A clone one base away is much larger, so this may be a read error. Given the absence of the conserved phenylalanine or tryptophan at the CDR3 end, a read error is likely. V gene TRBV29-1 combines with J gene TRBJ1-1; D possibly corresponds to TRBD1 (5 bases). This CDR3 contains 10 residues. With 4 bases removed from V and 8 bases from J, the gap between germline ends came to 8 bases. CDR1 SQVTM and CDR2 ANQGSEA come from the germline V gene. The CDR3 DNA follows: TGCAGCGTTGGGGGCGGAGAAGCTTTCTCT. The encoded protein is CSVGGGEAFS.

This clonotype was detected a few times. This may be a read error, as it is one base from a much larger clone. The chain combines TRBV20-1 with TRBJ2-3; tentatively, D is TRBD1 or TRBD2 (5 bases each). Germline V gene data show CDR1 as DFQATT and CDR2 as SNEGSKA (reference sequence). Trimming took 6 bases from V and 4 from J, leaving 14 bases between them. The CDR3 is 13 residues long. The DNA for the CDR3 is TGCAGTGCCCGGGACGGGGCCTCAGATACGCAGTATTTT. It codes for CSARDGASDTQYF.

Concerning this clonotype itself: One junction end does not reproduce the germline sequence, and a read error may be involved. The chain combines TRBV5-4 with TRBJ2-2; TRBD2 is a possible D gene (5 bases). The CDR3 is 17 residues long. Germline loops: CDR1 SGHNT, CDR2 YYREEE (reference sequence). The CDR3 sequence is CASSPAGVHGGTGELLF. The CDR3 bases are TGTGCCAGCAGCCCGGCTGGGGTCCACGGAGGCACCGGGGAGCTGCTTTTT.

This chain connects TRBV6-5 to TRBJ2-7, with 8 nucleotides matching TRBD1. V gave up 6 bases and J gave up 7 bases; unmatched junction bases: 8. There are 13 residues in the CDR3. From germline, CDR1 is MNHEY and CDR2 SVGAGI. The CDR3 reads CASRGQGPQEQYF. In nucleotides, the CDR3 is TGTGCCAGCAGAGGACAGGGACCCCAGGAGCAGTACTTC.

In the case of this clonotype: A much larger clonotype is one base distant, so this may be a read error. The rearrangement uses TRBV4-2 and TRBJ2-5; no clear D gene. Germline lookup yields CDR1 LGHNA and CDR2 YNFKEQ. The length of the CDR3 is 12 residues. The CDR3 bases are TGTGCCAGCATCCAAGAAGGAGAGACCCAGTACTTC. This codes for CASIQEGETQYF.

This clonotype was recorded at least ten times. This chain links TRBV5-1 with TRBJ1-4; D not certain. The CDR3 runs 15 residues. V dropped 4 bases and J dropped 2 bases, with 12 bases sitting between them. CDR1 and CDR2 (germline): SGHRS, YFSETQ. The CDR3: CASSMDHFTNEKLFF. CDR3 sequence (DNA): TGCGCCAGCAGCATGGACCATTTCACTAATGAAAAACTGTTTTTT.

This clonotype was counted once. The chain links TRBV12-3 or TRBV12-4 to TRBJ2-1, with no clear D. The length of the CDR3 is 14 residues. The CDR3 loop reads CATQQRIERNEQFF. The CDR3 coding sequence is TGTGCAACCCAACAGAGGATCGAGAGGAATGAGCAGTTCTTC.

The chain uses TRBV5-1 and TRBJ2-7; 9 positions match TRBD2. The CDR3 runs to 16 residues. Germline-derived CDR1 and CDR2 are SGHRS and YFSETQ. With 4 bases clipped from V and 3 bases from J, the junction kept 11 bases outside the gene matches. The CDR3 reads CASSLSIAGEGYEQYF. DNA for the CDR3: TGCGCCAGCAGCCTCAGCATAGCGGGAGAGGGCTACGAGCAGTACTTC.

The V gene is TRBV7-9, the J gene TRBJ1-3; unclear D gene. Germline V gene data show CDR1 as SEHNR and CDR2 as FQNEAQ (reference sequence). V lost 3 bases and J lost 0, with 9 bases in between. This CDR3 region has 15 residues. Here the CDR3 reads CASSFGMSSGNTIYF. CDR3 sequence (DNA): TGTGCCAGCAGCTTTGGGATGAGCTCTGGAAACACCATATATTTT.

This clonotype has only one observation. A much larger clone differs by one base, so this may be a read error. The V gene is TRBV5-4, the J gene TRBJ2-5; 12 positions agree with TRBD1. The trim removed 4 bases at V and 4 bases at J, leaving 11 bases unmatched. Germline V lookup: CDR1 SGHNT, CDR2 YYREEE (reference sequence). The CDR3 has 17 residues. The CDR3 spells CASSISPGQGARETQYF. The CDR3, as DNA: TGTGCCAGCAGCATATCTCCGGGACAGGGGGCCAGAGAGACCCAGTACTTC.

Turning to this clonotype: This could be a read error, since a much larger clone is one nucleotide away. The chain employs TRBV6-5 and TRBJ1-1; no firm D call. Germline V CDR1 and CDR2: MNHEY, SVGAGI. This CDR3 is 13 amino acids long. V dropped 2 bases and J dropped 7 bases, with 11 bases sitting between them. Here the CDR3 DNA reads TGTGCCAGCAGTTACGCGGTGGGATATGAAGCTTTCTTT. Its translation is CASSYAVGYEAFF.